This T cell receptor beta chain was observed in a study of blood T cell repertoires in COVID-19. Study background: Samples taken during acute and convalescent COVID-19 were collected in the United States, Italy and Spain. PBMCs, B-cell-depleted T cells, or T cells were the source of the cDNA or gDNA that made up the material.

This CDR3 spans 15 amino acids. Germline lookup yields CDR1 SGHRS and CDR2 YFSETQ. V was pared by 1 base and J by 7 bases, with 12 bases between. Original analysis: Amplification from reference gene primers served as the basis for estimated nucleated cell counts. Sequenced by immunoSEQ multiplex PCR; TCRdb stores in-frame clones only, minus some. The DNA was the basis for D and trimming; V, J and clone size are from that table. The sample contains a few hundred thousand clones, roughly 90% of which appear only once. This chain connects TRBV5-1 to TRBJ1-6; no reliable D call. This sequence was found in a man aged 18 to 35 with active or convalescent COVID-19. The material sequenced was peripheral blood. The CDR3 region is CASSLTTEVNSPLHF. CDR3 nucleotide sequence: TGCGCCAGCAGCTTGACCACGGAGGTGAATTCACCCCTCCACTTT.